This is a list of T cell receptor beta chains from one sample in a study of Graves' ophthalmopathy and Graves' hyperthyroidism. TCRdb passed the multiplex PCR reads through MiXCR, listing each CDR3 protein once. Found here are about 160,000 distinct CDR3 sequences, roughly two fifths of them singletons; the top ten hold 7.5% to 10%. Sequencing was done on a sample of peripheral blood. The receptor set was obtained from a man aged 30 to 39 with Graves' ophthalmopathy. The CDR3 runs from the conserved cysteine through the conserved F or W. D genes are given only for firm matches. Where a row states a size, it is once, few, many or the class of an expanded clone; other rows omit it.

size: many; D: NA; J: TRBJ1-1; V: TRBV10-3; CDR3: CATGTDSEAFF; DNA: TGTGCCACGGGGACGGACTCTGAAGCTTTCTTT
size: NA; D: TRBD1; J: TRBJ1-2; V: TRBV5-1; CDR3: CASSPGQENFYGYTF; DNA: TGCGCCAGCAGCCCGGGACAGGAGAACTTCTATGGCTACACCTTC
size: NA; D: NA; J: TRBJ2-2; V: TRBV11-2; CDR3: CASSRDSPGELFF; DNA: TGTGCCAGCAGCCGAGACAGTCCCGGGGAGCTGTTTTTT
size: NA; D: NA; J: TRBJ1-1; V: TRBV19; CDR3: CASSIVLNTEAFF; DNA: TGTGCCAGTAGTATAGTCCTGAACACTGAAGCTTTCTTT
size: few; D: TRBD2; J: TRBJ2-7; V: TRBV27; CDR3: CASRSTSGVIEQYF; DNA: TGTGCCAGCAGATCGACTAGCGGAGTGATCGAGCAGTACTTC
size: once; D: TRBD1; J: TRBJ2-7; V: TRBV29-1; CDR3: CSVTGANSYEQYF; DNA: TGCAGCGTGACAGGGGCCAACTCCTACGAGCAGTACTTC
size: many; D: NA; J: TRBJ1-2; V: TRBV12-3/TRBV12-4; CDR3: CASTLGGNYGYTF; DNA: TGTGCCAGCACCCTAGGGGGTAACTATGGCTACACCTTC
size: many; D: NA; J: TRBJ1-1; V: TRBV12-3/TRBV12-4; CDR3: CASSLDVHTEAFF; DNA: TGTGCCAGCAGTTTGGACGTTCACACTGAAGCTTTCTTT
size: NA; D: NA; J: TRBJ1-1; V: TRBV2; CDR3: CASSDRKNTEAFF; DNA: TGTGCCAGCAGTGATCGCAAGAACACTGAAGCTTTCTTT
size: many; D: NA; J: TRBJ1-1; V: TRBV2; CDR3: CASSFETGIHTEAFF; DNA: TGTGCCAGCAGTTTTGAGACAGGAATACACACTGAAGCTTTCTTT
size: many; D: TRBD2; J: TRBJ2-2; V: TRBV9; CDR3: CASSARLAGQGELFF; DNA: TGTGCCAGCAGCGCCCGACTAGCGGGTCAAGGGGAGCTGTTTTTT
size: many; D: NA; J: TRBJ1-5; V: TRBV6-5; CDR3: CASSYRASNQPQHF; DNA: TGTGCCAGCAGTTACCGGGCCAGCAATCAGCCCCAGCATTTT
size: many; D: TRBD1; J: TRBJ1-5; V: TRBV6-1; CDR3: CASSAGGHQPQHF; DNA: TGTGCCAGCAGTGCAGGGGGCCATCAGCCCCAGCATTTT
size: many; D: NA; J: TRBJ2-2; V: TRBV7-2; CDR3: CASRPAGWGTGELFF; DNA: TGTGCCAGCAGGCCCGCAGGGTGGGGGACCGGGGAGCTGTTTTTT
size: few; D: TRBD1; J: TRBJ1-6; V: TRBV7-2; CDR3: CASSLTGDFNSPLHF; DNA: TGTGCCAGCAGCTTAACAGGGGACTTTAATTCACCCCTCCACTTT
size: NA; D: NA; J: TRBJ1-2; V: TRBV30; CDR3: CAWSMRGSNYGYTF; DNA: TGTGCCTGGAGTATGAGAGGGAGTAACTATGGCTACACCTTC
size: many; D: NA; J: TRBJ1-1; V: TRBV11-3; CDR3: CASSLVQGGTEAFF; DNA: TGTGCCAGCAGCTTAGTGCAGGGAGGCACTGAAGCTTTCTTT
size: NA; D: NA; J: TRBJ2-7; V: TRBV28; CDR3: CASRDSLVHEQYF; DNA: TGTGCCAGCAGGGACAGTCTGGTTCACGAGCAGTACTTC
size: NA; D: NA; J: TRBJ2-7; V: TRBV7-2; CDR3: CASSPRASRKIGQYF; DNA: TGTGCCAGCAGCCCCCGGGCCAGCCGCAAAATCGGGCAGTACTTC
size: many; D: TRBD1; J: TRBJ1-1; V: TRBV20-1; CDR3: CSAREKQGIGGFTEAFF; DNA: TGCAGTGCTCGAGAAAAACAGGGGATTGGTGGTTTCACTGAAGCTTTCTTT
size: many; D: TRBD1; J: TRBJ2-2; V: TRBV25-1; CDR3: CASSVDRGLANTGELFF; DNA: TGTGCCAGCAGTGTGGACAGGGGACTCGCGAACACCGGGGAGCTGTTTTTT
size: many; D: NA; J: TRBJ1-1; V: TRBV19; CDR3: CASSIVTGWTEAFF; DNA: TGTGCCAGTAGTATAGTGACAGGTTGGACTGAAGCTTTCTTT
size: NA; D: NA; J: TRBJ1-1; V: TRBV6-1; CDR3: CASNSGYSANTEAFF; DNA: TGTGCCAGTAATTCGGGGTACAGTGCGAACACTGAAGCTTTCTTT
size: many; D: NA; J: TRBJ2-2; V: TRBV7-3; CDR3: CASSLVGRNTGELFF; DNA: TGTGCCAGCAGCTTAGTGGGCAGGAACACCGGGGAGCTGTTTTTT
size: NA; D: TRBD2; J: TRBJ2-2; V: TRBV30; CDR3: CAWSLRSSGTSGRYTGELFF; DNA: TGTGCCTGGAGCTTGAGGTCTTCCGGGACTAGCGGGAGATACACCGGGGAGCTGTTTTTT
size: NA; D: NA; J: TRBJ1-1; V: TRBV15; CDR3: CATSSLQGFIAFF; DNA: TGTGCCACCAGCAGCCTCCAGGGTTTTATCGCTTTCTTT
size: NA; D: NA; J: TRBJ2-2; V: TRBV12-3/TRBV12-4; CDR3: CASSLSLAATGELFF; DNA: TGTGCCAGCAGTTTATCGCTAGCTGCCACCGGGGAGCTGTTTTTT
size: once; D: NA; J: TRBJ1-5; V: TRBV12-3/TRBV12-4; CDR3: CASSSSDNSNQPQHF; DNA: TGTGCCAGCAGTTCTTCTGACAATAGCAATCAGCCCCAGCATTTT
size: many; D: NA; J: TRBJ2-7; V: TRBV6-2/TRBV6-3; CDR3: CASSQGGDEQYF; DNA: TGTGCCAGCAGCCAGGGTGGGGACGAGCAGTACTTC
size: many; D: TRBD1; J: TRBJ2-6; V: TRBV12-3/TRBV12-4; CDR3: CASSLVQGYGANVLTF; DNA: TGTGCCAGCAGCCTAGTACAGGGGTATGGGGCCAACGTCCTGACTTTC
size: many; D: NA; J: TRBJ2-7; V: TRBV29-1; CDR3: CSAQVPYEQYF; DNA: TGCAGCGCCCAGGTTCCCTACGAGCAGTACTTC
size: NA; D: NA; J: TRBJ1-2; V: TRBV29-1; CDR3: CSVVLTNYGYTF; DNA: TGCAGCGTTGTCCTGACTAACTATGGCTACACCTTC
size: many; D: TRBD2; J: TRBJ2-5; V: TRBV20-1; CDR3: CSARGRLAGAETQYF; DNA: TGCAGTGCTAGAGGGAGACTAGCGGGAGCAGAGACCCAGTACTTC